Reported below is one T cell receptor beta chain. The sample originates from a study of blood T cell repertoires in COVID-19. About the research overall: Sample material is recorded as cDNA or gDNA derived from T cells, B-cell-depleted T cells, or PBMCs.

The CDR3 has 14 amino acids. From germline, CDR1 is SGHDT and CDR2 YYEEEE. V lost 4 bases and J 1 base, leaving 12 bases between the germline ends. As handled by the study authors: By means of reference gene primer amplification, nucleated cell counts were estimated. TCRdb keeps only in-frame clones here, not all; method: immunoSEQ multiplex PCR. That table gives V, J and clone size, and the DNA gave D and trimming. The sample lists about 280,000 clones; about 90% were seen once. This chain links TRBV5-6 with TRBJ2-7, with D possibly matching TRBD2 (5 bases). The TCR originated in a woman aged 25 to 39 who had recovered from COVID-19. Sequencing was performed on peripheral blood. The CDR3 loop is CASSPRRRSYEQYF. In DNA form, the CDR3 reads TGTGCCAGCAGCCCAAGACGGAGGTCCTACGAGCAGTACTTC.